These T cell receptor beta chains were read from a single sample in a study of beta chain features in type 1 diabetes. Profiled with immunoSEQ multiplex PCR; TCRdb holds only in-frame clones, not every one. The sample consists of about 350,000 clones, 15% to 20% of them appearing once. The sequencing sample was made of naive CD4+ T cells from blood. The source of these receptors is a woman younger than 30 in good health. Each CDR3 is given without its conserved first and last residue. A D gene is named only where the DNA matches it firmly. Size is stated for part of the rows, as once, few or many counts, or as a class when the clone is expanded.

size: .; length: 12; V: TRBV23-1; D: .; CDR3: ASSEGPLEDTQY
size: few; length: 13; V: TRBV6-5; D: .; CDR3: ASSYRQAITDTQY
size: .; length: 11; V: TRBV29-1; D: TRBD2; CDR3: SVRPSGSITQY
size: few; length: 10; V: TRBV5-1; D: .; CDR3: ASSVTGYEQY
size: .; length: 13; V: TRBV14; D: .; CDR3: ASSQGSSEPYEQY
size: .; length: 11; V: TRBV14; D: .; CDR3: ASSHQNQETQY
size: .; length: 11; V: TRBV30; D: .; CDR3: AWSGGAGDEQY
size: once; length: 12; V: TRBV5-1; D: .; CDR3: ASSLGLVQETQY
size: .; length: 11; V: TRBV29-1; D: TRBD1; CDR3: SAWDRGNEKLF
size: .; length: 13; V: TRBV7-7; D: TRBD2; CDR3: ASSPQPTGGNEQF
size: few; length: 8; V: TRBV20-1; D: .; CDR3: SAREREQY
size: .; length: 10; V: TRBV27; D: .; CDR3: ASSKGNYGYT
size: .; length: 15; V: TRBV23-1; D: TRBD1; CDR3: ASSPNSSGTGAYEQY
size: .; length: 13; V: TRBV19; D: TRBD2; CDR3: ASRETSGSQETQY
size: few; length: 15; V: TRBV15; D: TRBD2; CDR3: ATSRVRATSGDNEQF
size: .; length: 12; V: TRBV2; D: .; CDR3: ATLQGSTYNEQF
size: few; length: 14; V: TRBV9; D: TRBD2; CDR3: ASSVALAGGHNEQF
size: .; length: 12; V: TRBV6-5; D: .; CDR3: ASSLQGQIYEQY
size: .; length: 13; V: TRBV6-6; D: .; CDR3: ASSYSRLTTYEQY
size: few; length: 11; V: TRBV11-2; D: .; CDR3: ASSLSQQETQY
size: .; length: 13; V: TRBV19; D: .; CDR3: ASMIPQGSYNEQF
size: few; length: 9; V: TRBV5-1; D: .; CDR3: ASSLDSEAF
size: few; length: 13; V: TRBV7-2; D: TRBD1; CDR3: ASSSTGGIRETQY
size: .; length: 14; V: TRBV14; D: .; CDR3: ASSQGLGHLNTEAF
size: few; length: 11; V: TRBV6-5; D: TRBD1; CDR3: ASSDRANQPQH
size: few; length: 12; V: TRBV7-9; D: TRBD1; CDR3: ASSSPGTAYGYT
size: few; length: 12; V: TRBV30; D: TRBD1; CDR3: AWSSGQGTDTQY
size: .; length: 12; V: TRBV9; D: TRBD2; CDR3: ASSVAGGPAEQY
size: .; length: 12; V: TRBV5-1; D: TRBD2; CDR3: ASSFRAGDYEQY
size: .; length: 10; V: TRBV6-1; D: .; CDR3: ASIRDRDTQY
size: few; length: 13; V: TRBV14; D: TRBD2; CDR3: ASSPPGLAGDEQF
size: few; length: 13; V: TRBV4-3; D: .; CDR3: ASSQEVRLDYEQY
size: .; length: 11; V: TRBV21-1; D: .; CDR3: AGHGSPSGELF
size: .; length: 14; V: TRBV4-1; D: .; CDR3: ASSRSGGWSYNEQF
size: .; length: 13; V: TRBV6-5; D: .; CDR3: ASSYSPGVGYEQY
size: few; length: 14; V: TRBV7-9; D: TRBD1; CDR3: ASSTPGQESGNTIY
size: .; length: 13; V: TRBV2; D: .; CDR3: ASSGGGIGSYEQY
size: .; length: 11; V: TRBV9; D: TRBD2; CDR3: ASSVQASGEQF
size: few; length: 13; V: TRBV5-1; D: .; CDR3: ASSLAAGENGELF
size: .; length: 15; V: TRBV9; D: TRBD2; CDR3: ASSYGLADTYRNEQF
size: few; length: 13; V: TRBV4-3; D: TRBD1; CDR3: ASSPQGQGAGGYT
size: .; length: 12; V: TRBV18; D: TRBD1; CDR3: ASSPGQADQPQH